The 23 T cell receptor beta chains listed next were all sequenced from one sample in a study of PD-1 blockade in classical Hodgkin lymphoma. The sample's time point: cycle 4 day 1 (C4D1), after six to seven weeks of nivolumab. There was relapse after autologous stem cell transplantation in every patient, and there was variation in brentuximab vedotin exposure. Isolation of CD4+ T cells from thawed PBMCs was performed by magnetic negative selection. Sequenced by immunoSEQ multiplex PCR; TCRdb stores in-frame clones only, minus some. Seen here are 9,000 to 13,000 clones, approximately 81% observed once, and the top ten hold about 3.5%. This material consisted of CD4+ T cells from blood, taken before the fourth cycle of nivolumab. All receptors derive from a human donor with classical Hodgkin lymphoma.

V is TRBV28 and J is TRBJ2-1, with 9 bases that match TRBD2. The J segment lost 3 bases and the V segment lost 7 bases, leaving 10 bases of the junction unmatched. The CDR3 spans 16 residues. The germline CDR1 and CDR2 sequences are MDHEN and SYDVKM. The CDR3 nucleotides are TGTGCCAGCATTTCCACAGCGGGAGGAAGCTACAATGAGCAGTTCTTC. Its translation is CASISTAGGSYNEQFF.

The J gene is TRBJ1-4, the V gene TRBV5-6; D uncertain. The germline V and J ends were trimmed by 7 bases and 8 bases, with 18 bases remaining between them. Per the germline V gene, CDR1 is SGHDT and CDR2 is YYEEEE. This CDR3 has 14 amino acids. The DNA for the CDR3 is TGTGCCAGCTCCCTAAGGCTCTCGGGAGAAAAACTGTTTTTT. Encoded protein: CASSLRLSGEKLFF.

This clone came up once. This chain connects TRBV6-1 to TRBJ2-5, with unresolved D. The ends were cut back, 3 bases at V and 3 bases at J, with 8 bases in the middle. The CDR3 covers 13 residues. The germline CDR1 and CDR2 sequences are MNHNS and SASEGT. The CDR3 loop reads CASSDGLEETQYF. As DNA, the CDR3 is TGTGCCAGCAGTGACGGGTTGGAAGAGACCCAGTACTTC.

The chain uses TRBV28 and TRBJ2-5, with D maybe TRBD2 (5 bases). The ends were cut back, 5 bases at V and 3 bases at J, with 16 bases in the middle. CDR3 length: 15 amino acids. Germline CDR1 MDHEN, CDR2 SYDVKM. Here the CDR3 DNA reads TGTGCCAGCAGTCCGGGAAGCGGTATTAAAGAGACCCAGTACTTC. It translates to CASSPGSGIKETQYF.

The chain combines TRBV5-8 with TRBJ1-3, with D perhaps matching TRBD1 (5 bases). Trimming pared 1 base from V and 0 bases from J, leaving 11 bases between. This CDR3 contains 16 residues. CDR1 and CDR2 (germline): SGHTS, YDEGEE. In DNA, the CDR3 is TGTGCCAGCAGCTTGAGGGGCAGGGTCTCTGGAAACACCATATATTTT. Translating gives CASSLRGRVSGNTIYF.

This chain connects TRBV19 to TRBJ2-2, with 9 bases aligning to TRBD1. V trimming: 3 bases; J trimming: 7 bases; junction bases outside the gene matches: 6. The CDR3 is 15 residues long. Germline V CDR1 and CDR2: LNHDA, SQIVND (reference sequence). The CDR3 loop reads CASSIGTGNNGELFF. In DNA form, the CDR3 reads TGTGCCAGTAGTATCGGGACAGGGAATAACGGGGAGCTGTTTTTT. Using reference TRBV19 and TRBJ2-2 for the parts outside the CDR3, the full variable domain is DGGITQSPKYLFRKEGQNVTLSCEQNLNHDAMYWYRQDPGQGLRLIYYSQIVNDFQKGDIAEGYSVSREKKESFPLTVTSAQKNPTAFYLCASSIGTGNNGELFFGEGSRLTVL.

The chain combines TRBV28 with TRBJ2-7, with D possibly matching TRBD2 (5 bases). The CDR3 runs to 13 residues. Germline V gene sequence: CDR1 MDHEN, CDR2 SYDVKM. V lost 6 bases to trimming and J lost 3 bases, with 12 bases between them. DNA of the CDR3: TGTGCCAGCAGCCTCCCCGGGAACTACGAGCAGTACTTC. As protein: CASSLPGNYEQYF.

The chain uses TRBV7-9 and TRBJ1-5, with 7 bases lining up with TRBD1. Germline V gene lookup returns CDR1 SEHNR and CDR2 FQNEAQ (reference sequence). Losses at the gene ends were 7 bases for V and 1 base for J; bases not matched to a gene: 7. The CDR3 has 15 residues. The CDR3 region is CASTATGSSNQPQHF. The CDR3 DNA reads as TGTGCCAGCACCGCGACAGGGTCGAGCAATCAGCCCCAGCATTTT.

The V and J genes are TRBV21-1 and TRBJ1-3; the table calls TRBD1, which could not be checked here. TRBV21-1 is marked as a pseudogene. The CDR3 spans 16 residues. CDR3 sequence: CASSEGTESSGNTIYF. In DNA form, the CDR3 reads TGTGCCAGCAGCGAAGGGACAGAGAGCTCTGGAAACACCATATATTTT.

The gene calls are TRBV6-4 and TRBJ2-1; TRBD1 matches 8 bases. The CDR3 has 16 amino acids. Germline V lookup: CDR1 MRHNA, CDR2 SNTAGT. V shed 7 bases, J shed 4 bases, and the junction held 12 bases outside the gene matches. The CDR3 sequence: CASNPTGTGGYNEQFF. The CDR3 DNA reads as TGTGCCAGCAACCCGACCGGGACAGGTGGTTACAATGAGCAGTTCTTC.

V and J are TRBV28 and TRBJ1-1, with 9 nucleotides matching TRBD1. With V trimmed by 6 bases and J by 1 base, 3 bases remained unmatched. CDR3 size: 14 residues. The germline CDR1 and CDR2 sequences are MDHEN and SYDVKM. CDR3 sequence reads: CASRPGQGNTEAFF. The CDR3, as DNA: TGTGCCAGCAGACCGGGACAGGGGAACACTGAAGCTTTCTTT. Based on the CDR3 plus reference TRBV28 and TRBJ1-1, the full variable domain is DVKVTQSSRYLVKRTGEKVFLECVQDMDHENMFWYRQDPGLGLRLIYFSYDVKMKEKGDIPEGYSVSREKKERFSLILESASTNQTSMYLCASRPGQGNTEAFFGQGTRLTVV.

CDR3 DNA sequence: TGCGCCAGCAGCCCGGACGGGAACACTGAAGCTTTCTTT. Translating it yields CASSPDGNTEAFF. V is TRBV5-1 and J is TRBJ1-1; D not resolved. This CDR3 spans 13 amino acids. CDR1 and CDR2 from the germline V gene are SGHRS and YFSETQ. Trimming took 4 bases from V and 1 from J, leaving 8 bases between them.

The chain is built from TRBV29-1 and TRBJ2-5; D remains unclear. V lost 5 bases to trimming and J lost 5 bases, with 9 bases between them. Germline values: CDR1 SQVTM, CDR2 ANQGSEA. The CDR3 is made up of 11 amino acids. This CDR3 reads CSVWVTETQYF. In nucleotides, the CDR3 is TGCAGCGTTTGGGTTACTGAGACCCAGTACTTC.

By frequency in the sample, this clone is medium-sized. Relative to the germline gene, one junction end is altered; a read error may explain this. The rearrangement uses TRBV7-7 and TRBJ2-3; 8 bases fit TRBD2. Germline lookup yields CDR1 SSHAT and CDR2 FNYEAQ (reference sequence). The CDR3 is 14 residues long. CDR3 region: CASSLLAESDTQYF. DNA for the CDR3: TGTGCTAGCAGCTTACTAGCGGAGTCAGATACGCAGTATTTT. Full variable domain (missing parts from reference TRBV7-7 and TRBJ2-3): GAGVSQSPRYKVTKRGQDVTLRCDPISSHATLYWYQQALGQGPEFLTYFNYEAQPDKSGLPSDRFSAERPEGSISTLTIQRTEQRDSAMYRCASSLLAESDTQYFGPGTRLTVL.

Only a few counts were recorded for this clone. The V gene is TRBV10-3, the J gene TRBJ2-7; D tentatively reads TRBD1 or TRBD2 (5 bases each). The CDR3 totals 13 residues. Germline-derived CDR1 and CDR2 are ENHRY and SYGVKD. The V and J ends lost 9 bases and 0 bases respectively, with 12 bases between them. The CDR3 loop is CAIGTPSSYEQYF. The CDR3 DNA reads TGTGCCATAGGGACCCCAAGCTCCTACGAGCAGTACTTC.

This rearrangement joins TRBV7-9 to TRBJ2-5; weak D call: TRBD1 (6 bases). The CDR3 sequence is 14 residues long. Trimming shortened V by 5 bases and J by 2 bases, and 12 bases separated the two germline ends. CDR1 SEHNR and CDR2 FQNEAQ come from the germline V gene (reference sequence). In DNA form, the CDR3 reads TGTGCCAGCAGCCCGGACAGACTTCAAGAGACCCAGTACTTC. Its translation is CASSPDRLQETQYF.

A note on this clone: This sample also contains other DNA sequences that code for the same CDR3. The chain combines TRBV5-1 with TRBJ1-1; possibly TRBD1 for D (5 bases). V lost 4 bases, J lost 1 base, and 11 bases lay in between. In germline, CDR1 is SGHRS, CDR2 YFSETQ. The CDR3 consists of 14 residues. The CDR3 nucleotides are TGCGCCAGCAGCCCTGGGACGGGGAACACTGAAGCTTTCTTT. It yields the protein CASSPGTGNTEAFF.

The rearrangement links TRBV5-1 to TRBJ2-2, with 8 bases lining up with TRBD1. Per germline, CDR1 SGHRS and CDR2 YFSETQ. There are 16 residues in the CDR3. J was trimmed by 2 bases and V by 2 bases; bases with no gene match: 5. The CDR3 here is CASSFSGTGNTGELFF. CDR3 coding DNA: TGCGCCAGCAGCTTCTCCGGGACAGGTAACACCGGGGAGCTGTTTTTT.

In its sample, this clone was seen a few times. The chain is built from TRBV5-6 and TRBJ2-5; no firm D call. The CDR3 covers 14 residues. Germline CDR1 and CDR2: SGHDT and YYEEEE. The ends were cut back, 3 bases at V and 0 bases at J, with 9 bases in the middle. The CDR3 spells CASSSDGYQETQYF. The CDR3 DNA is TGTGCCAGCAGCTCGGACGGCTACCAAGAGACCCAGTACTTC.

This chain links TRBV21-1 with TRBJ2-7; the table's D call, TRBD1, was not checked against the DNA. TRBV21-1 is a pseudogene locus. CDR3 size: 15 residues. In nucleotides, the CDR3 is TGTGCCAGCAGCTTTCGGACAGGGACTTCCTACGAGCAGTACTTC. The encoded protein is CASSFRTGTSYEQYF.

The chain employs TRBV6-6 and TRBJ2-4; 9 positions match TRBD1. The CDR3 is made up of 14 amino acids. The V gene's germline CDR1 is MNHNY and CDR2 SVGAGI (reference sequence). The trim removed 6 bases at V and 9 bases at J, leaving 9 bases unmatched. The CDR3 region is CASRDPGQGSIQYF. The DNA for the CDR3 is TGTGCCAGCAGGGATCCGGGACAGGGAAGCATTCAGTACTTC.

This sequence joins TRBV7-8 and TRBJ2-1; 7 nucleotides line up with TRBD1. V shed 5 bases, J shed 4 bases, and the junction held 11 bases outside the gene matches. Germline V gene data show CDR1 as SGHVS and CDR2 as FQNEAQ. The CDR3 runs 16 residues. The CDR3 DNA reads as TGTGCCAGCAGCCTGTCGTCCGGGACAGTATACAATGAGCAGTTCTTC. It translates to CASSLSSGTVYNEQFF.

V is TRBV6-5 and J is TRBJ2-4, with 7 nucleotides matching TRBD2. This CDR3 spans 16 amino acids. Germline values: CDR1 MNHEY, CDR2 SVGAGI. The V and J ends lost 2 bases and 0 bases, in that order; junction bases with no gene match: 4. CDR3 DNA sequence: TGTGCCAGCAGTTACGAGCGGGGAGTAGCCAAAAACATTCAGTACTTC. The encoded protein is CASSYERGVAKNIQYF.